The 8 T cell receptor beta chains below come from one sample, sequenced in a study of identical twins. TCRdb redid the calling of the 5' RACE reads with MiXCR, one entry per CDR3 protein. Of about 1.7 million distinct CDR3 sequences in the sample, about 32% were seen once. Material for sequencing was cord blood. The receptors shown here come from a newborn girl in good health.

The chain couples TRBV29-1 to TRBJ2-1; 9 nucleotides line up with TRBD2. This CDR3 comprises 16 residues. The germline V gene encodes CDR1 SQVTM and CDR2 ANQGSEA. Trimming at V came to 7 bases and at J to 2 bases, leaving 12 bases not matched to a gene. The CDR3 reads CSAVKRGEAAYNEQFF. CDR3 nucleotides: TGCAGCGCTGTAAAGCGGGGGGAGGCGGCCTACAATGAGCAGTTCTTC.

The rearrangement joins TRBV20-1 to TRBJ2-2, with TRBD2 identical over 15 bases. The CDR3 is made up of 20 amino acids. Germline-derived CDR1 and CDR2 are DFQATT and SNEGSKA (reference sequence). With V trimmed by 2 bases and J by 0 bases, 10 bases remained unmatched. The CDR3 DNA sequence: TGCAGTGCTAGACTCCTCCCGGGACTAGCGGGGGGTCCGAACACCGGGGAGCTGTTTTTT. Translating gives CSARLLPGLAGGPNTGELFF.

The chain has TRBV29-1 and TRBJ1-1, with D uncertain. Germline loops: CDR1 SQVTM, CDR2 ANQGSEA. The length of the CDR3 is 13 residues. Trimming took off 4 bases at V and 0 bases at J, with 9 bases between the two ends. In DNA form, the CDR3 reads TGCAGCGTTGTCGGGGTCATGAACACTGAAGCTTTCTTT. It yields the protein CSVVGVMNTEAFF. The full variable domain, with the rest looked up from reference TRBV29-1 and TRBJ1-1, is SAVISQKPSRDICQRGTSLTIQCQVDSQVTMMFWYRQQPGQSLTLIATANQGSEATYESGFVIDKFPISRPNLTFSTLTVSNMSPEDSSIYLCSVVGVMNTEAFFGQGTRLTVV.

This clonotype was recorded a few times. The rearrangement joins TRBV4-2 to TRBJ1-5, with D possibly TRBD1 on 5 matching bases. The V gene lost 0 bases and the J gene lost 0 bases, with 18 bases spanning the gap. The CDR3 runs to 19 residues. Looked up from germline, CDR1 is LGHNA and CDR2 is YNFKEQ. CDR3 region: CASSQESSRGLYSNQPQHF. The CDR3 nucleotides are TGTGCCAGCAGCCAAGAGTCCAGCCGGGGCCTTTATAGCAATCAGCCCCAGCATTTT.

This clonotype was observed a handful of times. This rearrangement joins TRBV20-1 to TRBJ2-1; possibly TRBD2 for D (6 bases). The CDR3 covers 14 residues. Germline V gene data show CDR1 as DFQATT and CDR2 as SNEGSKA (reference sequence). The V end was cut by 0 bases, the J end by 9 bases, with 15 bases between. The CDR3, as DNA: TGCAGTGCTAGAGAGGGAGGATTGGGGAGTGAGCAGTTCTTC. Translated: CSAREGGLGSEQFF.

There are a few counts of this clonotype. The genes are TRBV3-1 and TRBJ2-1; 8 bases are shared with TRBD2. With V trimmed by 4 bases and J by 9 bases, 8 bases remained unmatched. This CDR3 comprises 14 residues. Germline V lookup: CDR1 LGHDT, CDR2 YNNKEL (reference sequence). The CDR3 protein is CASSLSPLAGEQFF. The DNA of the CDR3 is TGTGCCAGCAGCCTAAGCCCCCTAGCGGGTGAGCAGTTCTTC.

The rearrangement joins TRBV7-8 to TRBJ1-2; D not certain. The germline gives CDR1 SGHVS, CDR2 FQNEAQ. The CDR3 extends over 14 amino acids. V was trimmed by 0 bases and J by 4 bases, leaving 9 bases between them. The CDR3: CASSLAGVGYGYTF. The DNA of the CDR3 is TGTGCCAGCAGCTTAGCAGGAGTTGGCTATGGCTACACCTTC. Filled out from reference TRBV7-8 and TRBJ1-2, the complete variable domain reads GAGVSQSPRYKVAKRGQDVALRCDPISGHVSLFWYQQALGQGPEFLTYFQNEAQLDKSGLPSDRFFAERPEGSVSTLKIQRTQQEDSAVYLCASSLAGVGYGYTFGSGTRLTVV.

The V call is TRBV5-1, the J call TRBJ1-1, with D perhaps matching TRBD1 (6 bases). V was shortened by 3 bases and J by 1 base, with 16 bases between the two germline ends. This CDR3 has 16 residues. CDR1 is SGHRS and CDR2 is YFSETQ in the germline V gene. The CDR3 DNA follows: TGCGCCAGCAGCTCCGGACAGAAAGTGGAGAACACTGAAGCTTTCTTT. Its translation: CASSSGQKVENTEAFF. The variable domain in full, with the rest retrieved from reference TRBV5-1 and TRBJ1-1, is KAGVTQTPRYLIKTRGQQVTLSCSPISGHRSVSWYQQTPGQGLQFLFEYFSETQRNKGNFPGRFSGRQFSNSRSEMNVSTLELGDSALYLCASSSGQKVENTEAFFGQGTRLTVV.